The clone carrying this T cell receptor beta chain is termed medium-sized. Antigen: not known. This CDR3 contains 17 residues. J was trimmed by 4 bases and V by 6 bases; bases with no gene match: 13. The V gene's germline CDR1 is MNHNY and CDR2 SVGAGI (reference sequence). Documented time point: sample taken at primary tumor resection. The donor group consisted of over 55 patients who had untreated, early-stage non-small cell lung cancer. Whole RNA obtained from tumor, nontumor lung or frozen PBMC underwent sequencing without sorting. The data are from a study of spatial heterogeneity in lung cancer. The overall study: Detected sequences consistently included more beta-chain ones than alpha-chain ones. The study's findings and limits: Tumor mutation counts were tracked by expanded intratumoral alpha and beta TCR counts. Sequencing reached an estimated coverage of tumor T cells that was only about 7% for alpha chains and about 13% for beta chains.

TCRdb re-derived calls from the 5' RACE reads in MiXCR, one entry per CDR3 protein. Of about 7,900 distinct CDR3 sequences listed, 6% to 7% are singletons. V usage is TRBV6-6 and J usage is TRBJ2-7; TRBD1 agrees at 12 bases. The sequences come from lung tumor tissue, collected at surgery. This receptor was identified in a female donor with early-stage non-small cell lung cancer. The CDR3 loop reads CASSDRDRGLPGYEQYF. The DNA of the CDR3 is TGTGCCAGCAGCGACAGGGACAGGGGGCTCCCTGGGTACGAGCAGTACTTC.